The 15 T cell receptor beta chains in this list originate from one sample, sequenced in a study of spatial heterogeneity in lung cancer. TCRdb recomputed calls from the 5' RACE reads with MiXCR, one row per CDR3 protein. The table records 4,000 to 4,500 distinct CDR3 sequences, approximately 25% of them present only once. Specified time point: sample taken at primary tumor resection. Without sorting, whole RNA was sequenced from tumor, nontumor lung or frozen PBMC. The material sequenced was PBMCs, taken at surgery. These receptor sequences come from a female donor with early-stage non-small cell lung cancer.

Points on this clonotype: Found in a library prepared for alpha chains, this beta chain is an off-target read, and its abundance has little meaning. The V call is TRBV12-3 or TRBV12-4, the J call TRBJ2-2, with D unresolved. The CDR3 contains 15 residues. The ends were cut back, 6 bases at V and 6 bases at J, with 17 bases in the middle. CDR3 region: CASRRSSTRAGELFF. CDR3 DNA sequence: TGTGCCAGCAGACGCTCCTCGACACGCGCCGGGGAGCTGTTTTTT.

Worth noting for this clonotype: In a library made to pick up alpha chains, this beta chain is a stray read with a size that means little. CDR3 loop: CSVVSGRRGETQYF. DNA for the CDR3: TGCAGCGTTGTTAGCGGGAGAAGAGGAGAGACCCAGTACTTC. V and J are TRBV29-1 and TRBJ2-5; 9 positions match TRBD2. The CDR3 has 14 amino acids. Germline CDR1 is SQVTM and CDR2 is ANQGSEA. After removal of 4 bases from V and 4 bases from J, the junction contained 7 bases not matched to a gene. The full variable domain, completed using reference TRBV29-1 and TRBJ2-5, is SAVISQKPSRDICQRGTSLTIQCQVDSQVTMMFWYRQQPGQSLTLIATANQGSEATYESGFVIDKFPISRPNLTFSTLTVSNMSPEDSSIYLCSVVSGRRGETQYFGPGTRLLVL.

This clonotype is deemed medium-sized. This beta chain was picked up by a library intended for alpha chains and is off target, so its count carries little meaning. The chain couples TRBV13 to TRBJ2-1, with D perhaps matching TRBD2 (6 bases). The germline V gene encodes CDR1 PRHDT and CDR2 FYEKMQ (reference sequence). The length of the CDR3 is 15 residues. Trimming removed 0 bases from V and 2 bases from J, with 8 bases in between. CDR3 in amino acids: CASSLGGSAYNEQFF. CDR3 DNA: TGTGCCAGCAGCTTAGGCGGGAGCGCCTACAATGAGCAGTTCTTC. The whole variable domain, filled in from reference TRBV13 and TRBJ2-1, reads AAGVIQSPRHLIKEKRETATLKCYPIPRHDTVYWYQQGPGQDPQFLISFYEKMQSDKGSIPDRFSAQQFSDYHSELNMSSLELGDSALYFCASSLGGSAYNEQFFGPGTRLTVL.

Details on this clonotype: This beta chain slipped into a library made for alpha chains as a stray read, so its size is not meaningful. The chain links TRBV6-2 or TRBV6-3 to TRBJ2-1; no reliable D call. V lost 6 bases to trimming and J lost 0 bases, with 12 bases between them. The length of the CDR3 is 15 residues. Per germline, CDR1 MNHEY and CDR2 SVGEGT. CDR3 protein: CASSPAWSSYNEQFF. For the CDR3, the DNA is TGTGCCAGCAGCCCCGCGTGGTCCTCCTACAATGAGCAGTTCTTC.

This clonotype was detected only a few times. Within a library made for alpha chains, this beta chain is off target, and its count is uninformative. This chain uses TRBV11-1 with TRBJ2-1; the D is unclear. Germline V lookup: CDR1 SGHAT, CDR2 FQDESV (reference sequence). Between the trimmed V and J ends, which lost 5 bases and 6 bases, there was a span of 8 bases. The CDR3 length is 12 residues. The CDR3 nucleotides read TGTGCCAGCAGCCCAGAGCGCAATGAGCAGTTCTTC. It yields the protein CASSPERNEQFF.

By share, this clonotype counts as medium-sized. Since it is a stray read in a library aimed at alpha chains, this beta chain has a size that is not meaningful. In DNA, the CDR3 is TGTGCCAGCAGCCTACAGGTGTCTGTTGGCTACACCTTC. Amino acids: CASSLQVSVGYTF. This chain uses TRBV7-2 with TRBJ1-2; a weak D match, TRBD1 (5 bases). The length of the CDR3 is 13 residues. V shed 5 bases and J shed 7 bases, with 14 bases lying between them. The V gene's germline CDR1 is SGHTA and CDR2 FQGNSA.

This clonotype was recorded a few times. As an off-target read in a library built for alpha chains, this beta chain has a frequency of little significance. The chain uses TRBV5-1 and TRBJ2-5; tentative D call: TRBD1 (5 bases). Germline lookup yields CDR1 SGHRS and CDR2 YFSETQ. Trimming removed 0 bases at V and 2 bases at J, with 11 bases between. The CDR3 contains 15 residues. This chain's CDR3 is CASSLGAGQQETQYF. CDR3 sequence (DNA): TGCGCCAGCAGCTTGGGTGCAGGGCAACAAGAGACCCAGTACTTC.

On this clonotype: One end of the junction fails to match germline, which may point to a read error. This beta chain lies outside the target of a library built for alpha chains; its clone size means little. The V call is TRBV15, the J call TRBJ2-5; TRBD1 might be the D (6 bases). The CDR3 loop spans 12 amino acids. Per the germline V gene, CDR1 is LNHNV and CDR2 is YYDKDF (reference sequence). The CDR3 sequence: CATSRDQGHRSF. The CDR3 DNA follows: TGTGCCACCAGCAGAGATCAGGGACATAGGTCCTTC.

By frequency in the sample, this clonotype is medium-sized. Little can be read into the size of this beta chain, an off-target read in a library designed for alpha chains. The chain is built from TRBV6-2 or TRBV6-3 and TRBJ2-1; the D gene could be TRBD1 or TRBD2 (5 bases each). CDR3 length: 15 residues. Trimming cost V 3 bases and J 6 bases, with 15 bases left between them. Germline CDR1 reads MNHEY; CDR2 reads SVGEGT. This CDR3 reads CASSYGQGEGNEQFF. For the CDR3, the DNA is TGTGCCAGCAGTTATGGGCAGGGTGAGGGCAATGAGCAGTTCTTC.

About this clonotype itself: Found in a library prepared for alpha chains, this beta chain is an off-target read, and its abundance has little meaning. This rearrangement joins TRBV28 to TRBJ2-7, with 7 nucleotides matching TRBD2. CDR1 is MDHEN and CDR2 is SYDVKM in the germline V gene. The CDR3 consists of 12 residues. The V and J ends lost 4 bases and 11 bases, in that order; junction bases with no gene match: 8. The CDR3 protein is CASSSTSFLEYF. In DNA form, the CDR3 reads TGTGCCAGCAGTTCGACTAGCTTTTTGGAGTACTTC.

Notes on this clonotype: The library was prepared for alpha chains; this beta chain is a stray read, so its frequency means little. The chain is built from TRBV28 and TRBJ2-3; no reliable D call. The CDR3 has 14 amino acids. CDR1 MDHEN and CDR2 SYDVKM come from the germline V gene. V lost 7 bases and J 3 bases, leaving 14 bases between the germline ends. The CDR3 here is CASKSQVRTDTQYF. The CDR3 DNA is TGTGCCAGCAAATCCCAAGTTCGGACAGATACGCAGTATTTT.

Relative to its sample, this clonotype is medium-sized (0.01 to 0.1%). Being off target in a library aimed at alpha chains, this beta chain has a size of little meaning. This sequence joins TRBV7-9 and TRBJ2-7, with D maybe TRBD1 (5 bases). V lost 5 bases and J 6 bases, leaving 26 bases between the germline ends. The CDR3 runs 17 residues. CDR1 and CDR2 from the germline V gene are SEHNR and FQNEAQ (reference sequence). The CDR3 sequence: CASSPGLAPQAYSEQYF. CDR3 bases: TGTGCCAGCAGCCCAGGGTTGGCTCCACAAGCCTACTCCGAGCAGTACTTC.

This clonotype was observed a handful of times. Being off target in a library aimed at alpha chains, this beta chain has a size of little meaning. CDR3 loop: CASSSSGTGEQYF. The CDR3 region has the DNA TGTGCCAGCAGTTCTAGCGGGACTGGCGAGCAGTACTTC. V is TRBV7-3 and J is TRBJ2-7; 9 bases fit TRBD2. There are 13 residues in the CDR3. From germline, CDR1 is SGHTA and CDR2 FQGTGA. With 6 bases clipped from V and 6 bases from J, the junction kept 6 bases outside the gene matches.

Sample share makes this clonotype medium-sized. This beta chain was picked up by a library intended for alpha chains and is off target, so its count carries little meaning. The chain recombines TRBV7-6 with TRBJ2-5, with D unresolved. CDR1 and CDR2 from the germline V gene are SGHVS and FNYEAQ. V lost 3 bases and J lost 6, with 8 bases in between. The CDR3 covers 12 residues. This CDR3 is CASSLRSQTQYF. The CDR3 region has the DNA TGTGCCAGCAGCTTGAGGTCGCAGACCCAGTACTTC.

Regarding this clonotype: The size of this beta chain means little, since it is a stray read in a library made for alpha chains. V and J are TRBV7-2 and TRBJ2-1, with a tentative D call TRBD2 (6 bases). The CDR3 is 15 residues long. Germline lookup yields CDR1 SGHTA and CDR2 FQGNSA. V gave up 5 bases and J gave up 5 bases, with 16 bases separating them. Here the CDR3 reads CASSPNSGLDNEQFF. CDR3 sequence (DNA): TGTGCCAGCAGCCCCAATAGCGGCTTGGACAATGAGCAGTTCTTC.